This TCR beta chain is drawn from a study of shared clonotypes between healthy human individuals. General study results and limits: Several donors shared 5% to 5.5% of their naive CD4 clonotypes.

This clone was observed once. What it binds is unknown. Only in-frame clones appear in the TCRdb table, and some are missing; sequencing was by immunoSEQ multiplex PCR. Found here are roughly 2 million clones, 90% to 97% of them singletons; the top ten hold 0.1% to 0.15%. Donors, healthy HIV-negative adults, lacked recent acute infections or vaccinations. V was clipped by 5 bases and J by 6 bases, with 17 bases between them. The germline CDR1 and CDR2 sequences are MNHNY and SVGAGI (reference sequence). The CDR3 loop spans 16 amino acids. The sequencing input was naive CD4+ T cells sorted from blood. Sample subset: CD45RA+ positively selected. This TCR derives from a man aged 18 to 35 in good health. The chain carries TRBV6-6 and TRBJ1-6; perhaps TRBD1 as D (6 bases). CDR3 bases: TGTGCCAGCAGTCGGGACACAAGGGGGACTAATTCACCCCTCCACTTT. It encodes CASSRDTRGTNSPLHF.